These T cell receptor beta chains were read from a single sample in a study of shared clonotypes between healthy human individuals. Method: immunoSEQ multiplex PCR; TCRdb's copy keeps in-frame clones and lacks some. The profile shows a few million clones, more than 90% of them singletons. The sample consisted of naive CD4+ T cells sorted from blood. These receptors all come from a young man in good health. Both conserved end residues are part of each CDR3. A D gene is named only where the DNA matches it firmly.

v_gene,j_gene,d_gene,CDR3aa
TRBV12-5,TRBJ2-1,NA,CASGLVGDSDEQFF
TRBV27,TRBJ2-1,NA,CASRRGPYNEQFF
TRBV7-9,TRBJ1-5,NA,CASSQGINQPQHF
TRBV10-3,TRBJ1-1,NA,CAISESNSPTEAFF
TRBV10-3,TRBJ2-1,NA,CATFNGGPSNEQFF
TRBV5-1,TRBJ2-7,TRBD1,CASSRDRAYEQYF
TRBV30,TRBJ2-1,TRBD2,CAWSVTRTSGRVSHYNEQFF
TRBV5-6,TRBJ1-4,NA,CASSLVQSATNEKLFF
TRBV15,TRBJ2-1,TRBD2,CATSKGLAGHNEQFF
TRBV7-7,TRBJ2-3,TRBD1,CASSRGTGWFGDTQYF
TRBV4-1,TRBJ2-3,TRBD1,CASKQLGQVLTDTQYF
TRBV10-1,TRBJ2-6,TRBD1,CASSIQGSGANVLTF
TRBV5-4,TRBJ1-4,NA,CASSWGEANEKLFF
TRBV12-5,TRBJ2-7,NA,CASGLGFSYEQYF
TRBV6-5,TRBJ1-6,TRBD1,CASCKGQGNSPLHF
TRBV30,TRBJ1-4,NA,CAWSVGVLNEKLFF
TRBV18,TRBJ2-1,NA,CASSPTLGGDKGPYNEQFF
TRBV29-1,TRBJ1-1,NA,CSFGNTEAFF
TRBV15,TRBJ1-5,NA,CATSPFRAVNQPQHF
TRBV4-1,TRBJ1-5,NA,CASSPSGTRDQPQHF
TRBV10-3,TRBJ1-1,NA,CAISVDTNTEAFF
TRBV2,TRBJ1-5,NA,CASSVGDTSNQPQHF
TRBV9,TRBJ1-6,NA,CASSAPQGSYNSPLHF
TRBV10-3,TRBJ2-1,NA,CAISEGQQSSYNEQFF
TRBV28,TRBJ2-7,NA,CASSLGGYSYEQYF
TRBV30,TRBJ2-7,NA,CAWRDDISYEQYF